One sample yielded the 3 T cell receptor beta chains listed below, sequenced in a study of early T cells in non-severe SARS-CoV-2 infection. TCRdb ran MiXCR on the 5' RACE reads and lists one entry per CDR3 protein. The sample yields about 41,000 distinct CDR3 sequences, 11% seen once. The sequencing sample was made of whole blood. All receptors come from an adult who was a healthcare worker with PCR-confirmed SARS-CoV-2 infection or an uninfected control (not recorded which).

This clonotype was detected only once. The chain has TRBV3-2 and TRBJ1-5; the D call TRBD1 from the table was never checked on the DNA. TRBV3-2 is deemed a pseudogene. CDR3 length equals 17 residues. CDR3 bases: TGTGCCAGCATCTACCTCTCCCCCCGGACAGGGCGTCAGCCCCAGCATTTT. Protein: CASIYLSPRTGRQPQHF.

The chain employs TRBV7-6 and TRBJ1-2; D is unclear. Germline V CDR1 and CDR2: SGHVS, FNYEAQ. This CDR3 has 13 residues. The V end was cut by 5 bases, the J end by 3 bases, with 10 bases between. The CDR3 reads CASSPGSHYGYTF. CDR3 DNA: TGTGCCAGCAGCCCCGGGAGCCACTATGGCTACACCTTC. The variable domain in full, with the rest retrieved from reference TRBV7-6 and TRBJ1-2, is GAGVSQSPRYKVTKRGQDVALRCDPISGHVSLYWYRQALGQGPEFLTYFNYEAQQDKSGLPNDRFSAERPEGSISTLTIQRTEQRDSAMYRCASSPGSHYGYTFGSGTRLTVV.

V usage is TRBV20-1 and J usage is TRBJ2-3; the D is unclear. CDR1 and CDR2 (germline): DFQATT, SNEGSKA (reference sequence). Trimming pared 6 bases from V and 5 bases from J, leaving 9 bases between. The CDR3 loop spans 11 amino acids. This CDR3 is CSARMGDTQYF. As DNA, the CDR3 is TGCAGTGCGAGAATGGGAGATACGCAGTATTTT.